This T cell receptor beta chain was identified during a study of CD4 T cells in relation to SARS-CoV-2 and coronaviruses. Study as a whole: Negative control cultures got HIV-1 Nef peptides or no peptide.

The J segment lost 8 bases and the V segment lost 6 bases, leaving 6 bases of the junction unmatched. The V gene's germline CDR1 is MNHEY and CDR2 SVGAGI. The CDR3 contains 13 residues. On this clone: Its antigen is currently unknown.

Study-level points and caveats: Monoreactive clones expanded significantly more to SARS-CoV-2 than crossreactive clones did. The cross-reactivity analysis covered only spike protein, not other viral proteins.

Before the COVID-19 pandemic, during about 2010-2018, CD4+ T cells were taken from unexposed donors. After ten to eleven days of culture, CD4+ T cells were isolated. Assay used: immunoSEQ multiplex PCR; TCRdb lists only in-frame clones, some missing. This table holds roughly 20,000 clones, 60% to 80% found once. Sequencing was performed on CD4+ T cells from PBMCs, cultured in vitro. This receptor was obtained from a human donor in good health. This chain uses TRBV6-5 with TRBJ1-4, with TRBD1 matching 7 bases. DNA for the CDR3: TGTGCCAGCAGCCTACAGGGGAACGAAAAACTGTTTTTT. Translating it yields CASSLQGNEKLFF.